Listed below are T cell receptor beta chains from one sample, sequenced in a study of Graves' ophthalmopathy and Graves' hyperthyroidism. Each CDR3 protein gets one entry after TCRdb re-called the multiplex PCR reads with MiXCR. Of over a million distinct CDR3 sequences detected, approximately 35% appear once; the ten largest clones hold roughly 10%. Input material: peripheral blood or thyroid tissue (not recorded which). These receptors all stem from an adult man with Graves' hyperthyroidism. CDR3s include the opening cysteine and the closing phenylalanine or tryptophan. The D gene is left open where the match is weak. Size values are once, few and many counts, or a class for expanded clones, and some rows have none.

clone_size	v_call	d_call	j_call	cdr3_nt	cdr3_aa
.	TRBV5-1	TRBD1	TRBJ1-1	TGCGCCAGCAGCCTAACAGAACAGGGGGTTGGCACTGAAGCTTTCTTT	CASSLTEQGVGTEAFF
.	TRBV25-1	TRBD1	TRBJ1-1	TGTGCCAGCAGTGAATATACCGGGACAGACGCAGACACTGAAGCTTTCTTT	CASSEYTGTDADTEAFF
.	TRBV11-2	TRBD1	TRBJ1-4	TGTGCCAGCAGCGACCAGGGACAGGGAAAACTGTTTTTT	CASSDQGQGKLFF
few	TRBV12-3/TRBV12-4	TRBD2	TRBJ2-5	TGTGCCAGCAGACCGGCTAGCGGGGCCAGGGAGACCCAGTACTTC	CASRPASGARETQYF
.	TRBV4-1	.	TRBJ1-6	TGCGCCAGCAGCCAAGGGGCCCTCTATAATCCACCCCTCCACTTT	CASSQGALYNPPLHF
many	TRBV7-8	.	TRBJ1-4	TGTGCCAGCAGACCTACAGGGATGGCTAATGAAAAACTGTTTTTT	CASRPTGMANEKLFF
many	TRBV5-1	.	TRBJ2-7	TGCGCCAGCAGCCCGGGACGGGGGTTCAACTACGAGCAGTACTTC	CASSPGRGFNYEQYF
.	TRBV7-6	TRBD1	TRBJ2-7	TGTGCCAGCAGCCCACCCCCGGACAGGGGGCTATCCTACGAGCAGTACTTC	CASSPPPDRGLSYEQYF
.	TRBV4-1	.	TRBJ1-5	TGCGCCAGCAGCCGCCAGTTGGGGGGGTTCAATCAGCCCCAGCATTTT	CASSRQLGGFNQPQHF
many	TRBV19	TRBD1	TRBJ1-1	TGTGCCAGTAGTATCCTGGACAGGGACTCTGAAGCTTTCTTT	CASSILDRDSEAFF